The 5 T cell receptor beta chains given below trace back to one sample, sequenced in a study of T-cell reconstitution after alpha-beta-depleted transplantation in children. Molecular barcoding with unique molecular identifiers was used for the TCRbeta library. One entry per CDR3 protein results from TCRdb running MiXCR on the PCR reads. The profile shows around 200,000 distinct CDR3 sequences, more than 15% of them singletons. The source material was PBMCs, mostly from graft donor cells, sampled 360 days after TCRalphabeta/CD19-depleted stem cell transplant. These TCRs come from a male patient under 10 years old who had a stem cell transplant for acute lymphoblastic leukemia, so the T cells may come from the graft donor.

The rearrangement links TRBV14 to TRBJ2-5, with D unclear. Trimming stripped 0 bases from V and 7 bases from J, with 15 bases between. The V gene's germline CDR1 is SGHDN and CDR2 FVKESK. This CDR3 spans 15 amino acids. The CDR3 DNA follows: TGTGCCAGCAGCCAAGAGATAGGCAGATCAGGGACCCAGTACTTC. This sequence encodes CASSQEIGRSGTQYF.

The chain joins TRBV20-1 to TRBJ2-5; D is perhaps TRBD2 (6 bases). Germline loops: CDR1 DFQATT, CDR2 SNEGSKA (reference sequence). CDR3 length: 11 residues. V lost 7 bases, J lost 5 bases, and 11 bases lay in between. CDR3 in DNA: TGCAGTGGGATAGCGGCGGAGACCCAGTACTTC. Amino acid sequence: CSGIAAETQYF.

A few counts support this clonotype. This chain joins TRBV27 and TRBJ2-7, with 11 bases fitting TRBD2. The germline V gene encodes CDR1 MNHEY and CDR2 SMNVEV (reference sequence). V was clipped by 5 bases and J by 4 bases; unmatched bases: 7. This CDR3 region has 15 residues. The CDR3 loop is CASSMTTSGAYEQYF. The CDR3 nucleotides read TGTGCCAGCAGTATGACGACTAGCGGGGCATACGAGCAGTACTTC.

Worth noting for this clonotype: One end of the junction fails to match germline, which may point to a read error. This chain links TRBV5-1 with TRBJ1-1; no definite D call. Germline V gives CDR1 SGHRS, CDR2 YFSETQ. The CDR3 runs 13 residues. The CDR3 reads CGSSRELNTEAFF. As DNA, the CDR3 is TGCGGCAGCAGCCGCGAACTGAACACTGAAGCTTTCTTT.

About this clonotype: Since the CDR3 does not end with the conserved phenylalanine or tryptophan, this likely comes from a read error. J is TRBJ1-2 and V is TRBV20-1, with 7 bases fitting TRBD1. This CDR3 contains 13 residues. Germline V gene data show CDR1 as DFQATT and CDR2 as SNEGSKA (reference sequence). V lost 5 bases and J lost 3; bases outside the gene matches: 6. DNA for the CDR3: TGCAGTGCTGGTGGACAGGACTACTATGGCTACACCGTC. Translating gives CSAGGQDYYGYTV.